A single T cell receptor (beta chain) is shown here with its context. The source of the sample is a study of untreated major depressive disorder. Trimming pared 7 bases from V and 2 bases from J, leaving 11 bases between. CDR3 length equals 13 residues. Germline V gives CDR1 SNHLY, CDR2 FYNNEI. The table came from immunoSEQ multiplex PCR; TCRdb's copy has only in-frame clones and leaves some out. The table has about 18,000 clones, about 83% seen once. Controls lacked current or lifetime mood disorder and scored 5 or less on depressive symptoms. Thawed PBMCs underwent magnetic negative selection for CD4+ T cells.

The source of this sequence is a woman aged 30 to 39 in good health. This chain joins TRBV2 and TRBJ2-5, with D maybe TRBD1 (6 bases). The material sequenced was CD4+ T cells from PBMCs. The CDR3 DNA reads TGTGCCAGCAACAGGGACCTACAAGAGACCCAGTACTTC. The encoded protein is CASNRDLQETQYF.